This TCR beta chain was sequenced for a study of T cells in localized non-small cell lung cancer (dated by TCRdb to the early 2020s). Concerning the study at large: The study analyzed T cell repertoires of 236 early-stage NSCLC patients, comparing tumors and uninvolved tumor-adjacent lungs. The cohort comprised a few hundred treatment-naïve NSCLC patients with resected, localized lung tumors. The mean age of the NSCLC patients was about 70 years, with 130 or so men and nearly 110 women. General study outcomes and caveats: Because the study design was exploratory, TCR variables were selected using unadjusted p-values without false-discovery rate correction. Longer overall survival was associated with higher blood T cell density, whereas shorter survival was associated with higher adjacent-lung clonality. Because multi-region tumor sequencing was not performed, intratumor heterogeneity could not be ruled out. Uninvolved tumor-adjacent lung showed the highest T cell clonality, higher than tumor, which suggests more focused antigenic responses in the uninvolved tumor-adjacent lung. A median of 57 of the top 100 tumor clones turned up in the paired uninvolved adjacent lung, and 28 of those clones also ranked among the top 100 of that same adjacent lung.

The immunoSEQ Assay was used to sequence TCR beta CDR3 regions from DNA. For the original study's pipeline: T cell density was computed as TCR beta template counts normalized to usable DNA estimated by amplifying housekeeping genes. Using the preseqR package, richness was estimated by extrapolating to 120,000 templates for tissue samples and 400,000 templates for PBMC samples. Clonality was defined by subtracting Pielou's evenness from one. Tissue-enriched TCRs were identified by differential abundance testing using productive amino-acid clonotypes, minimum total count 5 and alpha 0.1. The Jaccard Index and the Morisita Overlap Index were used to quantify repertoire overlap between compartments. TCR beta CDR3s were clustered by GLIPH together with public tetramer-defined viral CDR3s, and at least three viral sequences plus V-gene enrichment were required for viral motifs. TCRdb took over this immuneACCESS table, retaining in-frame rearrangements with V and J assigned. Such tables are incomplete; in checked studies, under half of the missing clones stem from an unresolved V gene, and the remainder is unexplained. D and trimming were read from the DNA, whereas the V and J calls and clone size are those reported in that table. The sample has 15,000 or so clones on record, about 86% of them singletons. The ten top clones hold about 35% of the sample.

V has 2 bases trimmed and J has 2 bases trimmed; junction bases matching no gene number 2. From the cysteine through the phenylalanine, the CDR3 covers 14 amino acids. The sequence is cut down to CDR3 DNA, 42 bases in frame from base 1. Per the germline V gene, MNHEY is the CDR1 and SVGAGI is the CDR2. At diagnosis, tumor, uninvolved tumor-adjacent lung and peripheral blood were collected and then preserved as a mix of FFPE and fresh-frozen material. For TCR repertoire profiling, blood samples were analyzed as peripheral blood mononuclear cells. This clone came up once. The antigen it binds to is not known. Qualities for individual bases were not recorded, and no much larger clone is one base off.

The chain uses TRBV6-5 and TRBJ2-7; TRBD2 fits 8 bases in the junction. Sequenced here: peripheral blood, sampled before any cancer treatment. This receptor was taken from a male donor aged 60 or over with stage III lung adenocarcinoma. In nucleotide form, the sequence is TGTGCCAGCAGTTACGGGCGGGGGGCCTACGAGCAGTACTTC. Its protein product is CASSYGRGAYEQYF.